Listed below are T cell receptor beta chains from one sample, sequenced in a study of T cell changes during pregnancy in multiple sclerosis. Sequenced by immunoSEQ multiplex PCR; TCRdb stores in-frame clones only, minus some. The sample lists more than 50,000 clones; more than 85% were seen once. This sample comprised peripheral blood, obtained before pregnancy. The receptor source for this set is a female donor with multiple sclerosis, enrolled in a pregnancy study. The conserved cysteine and the conserved F or W are not part of the CDR3 here. D genes are given only for firm matches.

j_call: TRBJ1-2; v_call: TRBV19; d_call: NA; cdr3_aa: ASRTGSSSYGYT
j_call: TRBJ1-6; v_call: TRBV5-5; d_call: NA; cdr3_aa: ASSLWGRNSPLH
j_call: TRBJ2-7; v_call: TRBV5-1; d_call: TRBD1; cdr3_aa: ASSPGTGAISYEQY
j_call: TRBJ2-2; v_call: TRBV11-2; d_call: NA; cdr3_aa: ASSQGLRTGELF
j_call: TRBJ1-4; v_call: TRBV27; d_call: NA; cdr3_aa: ASSFLGSNEKLF
j_call: TRBJ2-5; v_call: TRBV2; d_call: TRBD2; cdr3_aa: ASSEKRGWQETQY
j_call: TRBJ1-2; v_call: TRBV7-3; d_call: NA; cdr3_aa: ASSFTGFGGYT
j_call: TRBJ2-7; v_call: TRBV9; d_call: TRBD2; cdr3_aa: ASSGGGGRGFYEQY
j_call: TRBJ2-3; v_call: TRBV6-1; d_call: TRBD1; cdr3_aa: ASRPGQPYPQY
j_call: TRBJ1-1; v_call: TRBV4-3; d_call: NA; cdr3_aa: ASSQAGEANTEAF
j_call: TRBJ2-2; v_call: TRBV30; d_call: TRBD1; cdr3_aa: AWSVGDRVSTGELF
j_call: TRBJ1-5; v_call: TRBV2; d_call: NA; cdr3_aa: ASSERGGQPQH
j_call: TRBJ2-5; v_call: TRBV4-2; d_call: TRBD2; cdr3_aa: ASSPGGGTGETQY
j_call: TRBJ1-1; v_call: TRBV18; d_call: TRBD1; cdr3_aa: ASSTGQVTEAF
j_call: TRBJ1-5; v_call: TRBV10-3; d_call: NA; cdr3_aa: AISHRDMFGNQPQH